A selection of T cell receptor beta chains follows, all from one sample in a study of monozygotic twins with inflammatory bowel disease. Reanalyzing the 5' RACE reads, TCRdb keeps one entry per CDR3 protein, without DNA. The sample holds 300,000 to 400,000 distinct CDR3 sequences. Sequencing was performed on blood. The receptors were sampled from a human donor with ulcerative colitis or Crohn's disease, or a healthy co-twin of an affected twin (not recorded which). Each CDR3 is given with its conserved first and last residue.

j_call v_call cdr3_aa
TRBJ2-7 TRBV7-3 CASSLKLAAPREQYF
TRBJ2-5 TRBV20-1 CSASLELAEELREETQYF
TRBJ2-7 TRBV28 CASSPPLGRSEQYF
TRBJ2-3 TRBV20-1 CSAIGLAGGRDTQYF
TRBJ2-1 TRBV5-1 CASSLGGLAIYNEQFF
TRBJ2-7 TRBV7-9 CASSGTPYEQYF
TRBJ2-5 TRBV29-1 CSGGTSGFQETQYF
TRBJ2-2 TRBV28 CASNSGLGELFF
TRBJ1-2 TRBV7-9 CASSSPTVLNAGYTF
TRBJ2-2 TRBV5-1 CASSLVVGGLNTGELFF
TRBJ2-3 TRBV6-5 CASSYLASPFRLDTQYF
TRBJ2-3 TRBV20-1 CSARVRLAGGTDTQYF
TRBJ2-1 TRBV5-1 CASSLERPADNEQFF
TRBJ2-3 TRBV3-1 CASSRSGTGNTQYF
TRBJ2-5 TRBV27 CASSFGTNGHQETQYF